This TCR beta chain was profiled in a study of prognosis after radiotherapy for stage I lung cancer. Overall study: The patients, all with stage I non-small cell lung cancer, were enrolled between early 2018 and early 2019. A biologically effective dose of at least 100 Gy came via 3-5 SBRT fractions. Whereas some 13 patients had adenocarcinoma, squamous cell carcinoma was the tumor in 6 or 7.

This clonotype was recorded many times. V was cut by 3 bases and J by 5 bases, with 13 bases left in between. CDR3 length: 14 residues. Germline V gene lookup returns CDR1 LNHDA and CDR2 SQIVND (reference sequence). Template was genomic DNA; TCR beta CDR3 amplified in two multiplex PCR rounds. Every TRBV and TRBJ gene had its own specific primer in first-round PCR. MiXCR was run by TCRdb on the multiplex PCR reads, yielding one entry per CDR3 protein. The sample holds 15,000 or so distinct CDR3 sequences, over 40% seen once. Two sampling time points were used, and around 6 milliliters of peripheral blood were drawn at each.

The receptor was derived from a donor of 50 years or more with non-small cell lung cancer. The material was PBMCs, obtained before or after stereotactic body radiation therapy (not recorded which). This chain connects TRBV19 to TRBJ2-5; no clear D gene. DNA for the CDR3: TGTGCCAGTAGTATGTCACGGGCCGGGGAGACCCAGTACTTC. It codes for CASSMSRAGETQYF. Variable domain in full (rest from reference TRBV19 and TRBJ2-5): DGGITQSPKYLFRKEGQNVTLSCEQNLNHDAMYWYRQDPGQGLRLIYYSQIVNDFQKGDIAEGYSVSREKKESFPLTVTSAQKNPTAFYLCASSMSRAGETQYFGPGTRLLVL.